This is a list of T cell receptor beta chains from one sample in a study of CD8 T cells in ankylosing spondylitis. TCRdb re-analysed the 5' RACE reads in MiXCR, keeping a single row per CDR3 protein. The table includes a few hundred thousand distinct CDR3 sequences, roughly 20% detected once. The sequenced material came from blood, either unsorted or a sorted T cell fraction (not recorded which). The origin of the receptors is a male donor with ankylosing spondylitis or in good health (not recorded which). The CDR3 runs from the conserved cysteine through the conserved F or W. A D gene is named only where the DNA matches it firmly. Rows may omit the clone size; those that give it use once, few, many or a size class.

>TRBJ2-3|few|TRBD2|TRBV3-1
TGTGCCAGCAGTCAAACTAGCGGGGGGTCTACTAGCACAGATACGCAGTATTTT
CASSQTSGGSTSTDTQYF
>TRBJ2-1|few|.|TRBV20-1
TGCAGTGCTAGTCCCGGGAGCTCCTACAATGAGCAGTTCTTC
CSASPGSSYNEQFF
>TRBJ1-1|few|.|TRBV13
TGTGCCAGCAGCTTAGGCTCAGCTGAAGCTTTCTTT
CASSLGSAEAFF
>TRBJ2-3|few|.|TRBV20-1
TGCAGTGAGCCGGGAGAGGGCACAGATACGCAGTATTTT
CSEPGEGTDTQYF
>TRBJ2-1|.|TRBD2|TRBV20-1
TGCAGTGCTAGAGATCAAAGGGAGGGCCTCGGTGAGCAGTTCTTC
CSARDQREGLGEQFF
>TRBJ1-5|.|.|TRBV24-1
TGTGCCACCAGTGACTCGGGTTTGTGGCCCCAGCATTTT
CATSDSGLWPQHF
>TRBJ2-2|.|.|TRBV12-3/TRBV12-4
TGTGCCAGCAGTTTATTGGACACCGGGGAGCTGTTTTTT
CASSLLDTGELFF
>TRBJ2-1|.|TRBD2|TRBV7-6
TGTGCCAGCAGCTTGGAGACTAGCGGGGCTTCCTACAATGAGCAGTTCTTC
CASSLETSGASYNEQFF
>TRBJ2-1|.|TRBD2|TRBV4-2
TGTGCCAGCAGCCCCCGTACCCTAGAAACCGGGACTAGAATGGGGGCCCAATACAATGAGCAGTTCTTC
CASSPRTLETGTRMGAQYNEQFF
>TRBJ2-5|few|.|TRBV4-1
TGCGCCAGCAGCCAAGTGGGGGTAACAGGGTGGGAGACCCAGTACTTC
CASSQVGVTGWETQYF
>TRBJ1-2|.|TRBD1|TRBV20-1
TGCAGTGCGAGACAGGGAAACTATGGCTACACCTTC
CSARQGNYGYTF
>TRBJ1-5|few|.|TRBV11-3
TGTGCCAGCACCCCTTGGACATTATATAGCAATCAGCCCCAGCATTTT
CASTPWTLYSNQPQHF
>TRBJ2-3|few|TRBD1|TRBV20-1
TGCAGTGCTAGAGATCTGGACAGGAACCCTAGAGCCCCAAGCACAGATACGCAGTATTTT
CSARDLDRNPRAPSTDTQYF
>TRBJ2-2|.|.|TRBV7-3
TGTGCCAGCAGCCCCCGCGCCCCGGGCACCGGGGAGCTGTTTTTT
CASSPRAPGTGELFF
>TRBJ1-5|many|.|TRBV7-6
TGTGCCAGCAGCCCCCAGGCCGGGGGAGATGGTCAGCCCCAGCATTTT
CASSPQAGGDGQPQHF
>TRBJ1-4|few|.|TRBV5-5
TGTGCCAGCAGCTTTGGGACCATAACTAATGAAAAACTGTTTTTT
CASSFGTITNEKLFF
>TRBJ2-5|few|.|TRBV7-6
TGTGCCAGCAGCTTAATGGATGGGTACCAAGAGACCCAGTACTTC
CASSLMDGYQETQYF
>TRBJ2-2|.|.|TRBV5-1
TGCGCCAGCAGCGAGACTACCCCAGGAAGCACCGGGGAGCTGTTTTTT
CASSETTPGSTGELFF
>TRBJ2-4|many|.|TRBV12-3/TRBV12-4
TGTGCCAGCAGCGACGACCGACAGGTCTTTTACGGAAACATTCAGTACTTC
CASSDDRQVFYGNIQYF
>TRBJ2-3|many|TRBD2|TRBV4-2
TGTGCCAGCAGCGCATGGGGGCGGGAGGGTGAAGATACGCAGTATTTT
CASSAWGREGEDTQYF
>TRBJ1-6|.|.|TRBV3-1
TGTGCCAGCAGCCAAGGAGGGCGCATAAGCTCCTATAATTCACCCCTCCACTTT
CASSQGGRISSYNSPLHF
>TRBJ2-1|.|.|TRBV19
TGTGCCAGTAGTATAGTACTGGCCCCTATACCCGAGCAGTTCTTC
CASSIVLAPIPEQFF
>TRBJ2-5|.|.|TRBV10-3
TGTGCCTCTAAAGGTTGGGAGGAAGAGACCCAGTACTTC
CASKGWEEETQYF
>TRBJ2-2|.|TRBD1|TRBV24-1
TGTGCCACCAGTGATAATGGGCAGGACAGGGGATATACCGGGGAGCTGTTTTTT
CATSDNGQDRGYTGELFF
>TRBJ1-2|few|.|TRBV19
TGTGCCAGTAGTATAGGCCGACCGACTAACTATGGCTACACCTTC
CASSIGRPTNYGYTF
>TRBJ1-6|.|TRBD1|TRBV5-6
TGTGCCAGCAGCCCGGACAGGGGATCGAGGAATTCACCCCTCCACTTT
CASSPDRGSRNSPLHF
>TRBJ2-5|few|.|TRBV9
TGTGCCAGCAGCCCGGGGACCAGAGGACAAGAGACCCAGTACTTC
CASSPGTRGQETQYF
>TRBJ2-1|few|.|TRBV28
TGTGCCAGCAGTTCCAATGCCGGGCAGAGGGGGTTCTTC
CASSSNAGQRGFF
>TRBJ1-1|many|.|TRBV5-4
TGTGCCAGCAGTTTATCTCGGAACACTGAAGCTTTCTTT
CASSLSRNTEAFF
>TRBJ2-6|.|.|TRBV12-3/TRBV12-4
TGTGCCAGCAGCCGTACTGGGGCCAACGTCCTGACTTTC
CASSRTGANVLTF
>TRBJ2-5|.|TRBD1|TRBV5-1
TGCGCCAGCAGCCTCGGACAGGGGGCAGACCAAGAGACCCAGTACTTC
CASSLGQGADQETQYF
>TRBJ2-5|few|TRBD1|TRBV20-1
TGCAGTGCTAGAGATGGACAGGGGCAAGAGACCCAGTACTTC
CSARDGQGQETQYF
>TRBJ1-1|.|.|TRBV5-1
TGCGCCAGCAGCTTGGCCCCGGGACCTGAAGCTTTCTTT
CASSLAPGPEAFF
>TRBJ2-1|few|.|TRBV3-1
TGTGCCAGCAGCCCGACCGCGACAATAGGGGGGAATAATGAGCAGTTCTTC
CASSPTATIGGNNEQFF
>TRBJ2-5|few|.|TRBV11-2
TGTGCCAGCAGTCCTACGACGGAGACCCAGTACTTC
CASSPTTETQYF
>TRBJ1-5|few|.|TRBV6-5
TGTGCCAGCAGTCGACTCGACCCCGGCCAGCCCCAGCATTTT
CASSRLDPGQPQHF
>TRBJ2-5|.|TRBD2|TRBV5-1
TGCGCCAGCAGCATCGGACTAGCGGGGGTGGAGGGGACCCAGTACTTC
CASSIGLAGVEGTQYF
>TRBJ2-6|.|.|TRBV12-3/TRBV12-4
TGTGCCAGCAGTTTTGGCCAGGGCTTCTCTGGGGCCAACGTCCTGACTTTC
CASSFGQGFSGANVLTF
>TRBJ1-2|few|.|TRBV5-5
TGTGCCAGCAGTAACCGTGTGGACTATGGCTACACCTTC
CASSNRVDYGYTF
>TRBJ1-5|.|TRBD1|TRBV15
TGTGCCACCAGCAGAGGACAGGGGGCTGGCAATCAGCCCCAGCATTTT
CATSRGQGAGNQPQHF
>TRBJ2-5|few|TRBD1|TRBV5-1
TGCGCCAGCAGCTCGGGGACAGTTAAACAAGAGACCCAGTACTTC
CASSSGTVKQETQYF
>TRBJ1-1|.|.|TRBV20-1
TGCAGTGCTAGTAGTGTATATGGACGGACGAACACTGAAGCTTTCTTT
CSASSVYGRTNTEAFF
>TRBJ1-2|few|.|TRBV20-1
TGCAGTGCTAGAGATACGTGGAAGAACTATGGCTACACCTTC
CSARDTWKNYGYTF
>TRBJ2-4|few|.|TRBV14
TGTGCCAGCAGCCAAGGACAGGGAGGAGTTCAGTACTTC
CASSQGQGGVQYF
>TRBJ2-5|few|TRBD1|TRBV12-3/TRBV12-4
TGTGCCAGCAGTTTAGGGACAGGGGCGAGGACCCAGTACTTC
CASSLGTGARTQYF